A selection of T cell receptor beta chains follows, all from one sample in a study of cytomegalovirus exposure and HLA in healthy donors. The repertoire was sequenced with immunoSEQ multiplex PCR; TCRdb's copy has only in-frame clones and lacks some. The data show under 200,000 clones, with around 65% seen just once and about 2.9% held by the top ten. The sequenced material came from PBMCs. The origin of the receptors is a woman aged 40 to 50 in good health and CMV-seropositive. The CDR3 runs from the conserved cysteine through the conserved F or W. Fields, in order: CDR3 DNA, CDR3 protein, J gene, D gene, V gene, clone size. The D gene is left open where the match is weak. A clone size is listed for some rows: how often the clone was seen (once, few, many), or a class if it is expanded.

cdr3_nt: TGCGCCAGCAGTTTAGCAAACTACGAGCAGTACTTC; cdr3_aa: CASSLANYEQYF; j_call: TRBJ2-7; d_call: -; v_call: TRBV5-1; clone_size: few
cdr3_nt: TGTGCCAGCAGGCAAAGGACGGGGGAAGCAGATACGCAGTATTTT; cdr3_aa: CASRQRTGEADTQYF; j_call: TRBJ2-3; d_call: -; v_call: TRBV7-9; clone_size: -
cdr3_nt: TGTGCCAGCAGTGATGGCAGTGGAGGCGGTCAGCCCCAGCATTTT; cdr3_aa: CASSDGSGGGQPQHF; j_call: TRBJ1-5; d_call: -; v_call: TRBV2; clone_size: few
cdr3_nt: TGTGCCAGCAGCTTATCTCCTTTGTCTGGAGGGAGGGCTGAGCAGTTCTTC; cdr3_aa: CASSLSPLSGGRAEQFF; j_call: TRBJ2-1; d_call: TRBD2; v_call: TRBV13; clone_size: -
cdr3_nt: TGTGCCAGCAGCGTGGGGACAGCCTCTGGAAACACCATATATTTT; cdr3_aa: CASSVGTASGNTIYF; j_call: TRBJ1-3; d_call: TRBD1; v_call: TRBV6-1; clone_size: -
cdr3_nt: TGCGCCAGCAGCTGGGACTTTTCAGATACGCAGTATTTT; cdr3_aa: CASSWDFSDTQYF; j_call: TRBJ2-3; d_call: -; v_call: TRBV5-1; clone_size: few
cdr3_nt: TGTGCCAGCAGCCCCCCAGGAGCGGGGGGAGGGGATACGCAGTATTTT; cdr3_aa: CASSPPGAGGGDTQYF; j_call: TRBJ2-3; d_call: TRBD2; v_call: TRBV7-3; clone_size: -
cdr3_nt: TGCGCCAGCAGCCAAAGGTCAACAGGGCTCTACGAGCAGTACTTC; cdr3_aa: CASSQRSTGLYEQYF; j_call: TRBJ2-7; d_call: -; v_call: TRBV4-1; clone_size: -
cdr3_nt: TGTGCCAGCACTTCCAACTCCGGACAGGGCCACGAGCAGTACTTC; cdr3_aa: CASTSNSGQGHEQYF; j_call: TRBJ2-7; d_call: TRBD1; v_call: TRBV6-5; clone_size: -
cdr3_nt: TGCGCCAGCATCGAAGAGACCCAGTACTTC; cdr3_aa: CASIEETQYF; j_call: TRBJ2-5; d_call: -; v_call: TRBV5-1; clone_size: -
cdr3_nt: TGTGCCAGCAGTGAATATGGGGCCCAGCCCTATGGCTACACCTTC; cdr3_aa: CASSEYGAQPYGYTF; j_call: TRBJ1-2; d_call: -; v_call: TRBV6-1; clone_size: -
cdr3_nt: TGCGCCAGCAGCCAAGATCACACTAGCGGGGTTCGGGAGACCCAGTACTTC; cdr3_aa: CASSQDHTSGVRETQYF; j_call: TRBJ2-5; d_call: TRBD2; v_call: TRBV4-3; clone_size: -
cdr3_nt: TGTGCCAGCAGTCCGGGCGGGAGCCAAGAGACCCAGTACTTC; cdr3_aa: CASSPGGSQETQYF; j_call: TRBJ2-5; d_call: TRBD2; v_call: TRBV27; clone_size: -
cdr3_nt: TGTGCCAGCTCACCCGGTGGACAGCTCTTCGGTTCACCCCTCCACTTT; cdr3_aa: CASSPGGQLFGSPLHF; j_call: TRBJ1-6; d_call: -; v_call: TRBV18; clone_size: -
cdr3_nt: TGTGCCAGTAGACAAACAGGGGTAGGCGAGCAGTACTTC; cdr3_aa: CASRQTGVGEQYF; j_call: TRBJ2-7; d_call: TRBD1; v_call: TRBV19; clone_size: -
cdr3_nt: TGTGCCAGCAGGGGGGGGGACCACTATGGCTACCCCTTC; cdr3_aa: CASRGGDHYGYPF; j_call: TRBJ1-2; d_call: -; v_call: TRBV27; clone_size: -
cdr3_nt: TGTGCCACCGAGAGGGACAGCTACACCGGGGAGCTGTTTTTT; cdr3_aa: CATERDSYTGELFF; j_call: TRBJ2-2; d_call: TRBD1; v_call: TRBV7-3; clone_size: -
cdr3_nt: TGTGCCAGTAGTATAATCGGGTCAAATAGCAATCAGCCCCAGCATTTT; cdr3_aa: CASSIIGSNSNQPQHF; j_call: TRBJ1-5; d_call: -; v_call: TRBV19; clone_size: -
cdr3_nt: TGCGCCAGCAGCTTGGCCACAGGGAATAATCAGCCCCAGCATTTT; cdr3_aa: CASSLATGNNQPQHF; j_call: TRBJ1-5; d_call: -; v_call: TRBV5-1; clone_size: -
cdr3_nt: TGTGCCAGCAGCCCCCTATCGGGTGGTAGTTCACCCCTCCACTTT; cdr3_aa: CASSPLSGGSSPLHF; j_call: TRBJ1-6; d_call: -; v_call: TRBV16; clone_size: -
cdr3_nt: TGTGCCAGTGAGGGTCAGGGGGGAAAACTGTTTTTT; cdr3_aa: CASEGQGGKLFF; j_call: TRBJ1-4; d_call: TRBD1; v_call: TRBV6-1; clone_size: once
cdr3_nt: TGTGCCACCAGGGGAGAGAATAATTCACCCCTCCACTTT; cdr3_aa: CATRGENNSPLHF; j_call: TRBJ1-6; d_call: -; v_call: TRBV19; clone_size: -
cdr3_nt: TGTGCCATCAGTGAAGAGGGATCTCGAACAGGGAAGGTAGAGCAGTACTTC; cdr3_aa: CAISEEGSRTGKVEQYF; j_call: TRBJ2-7; d_call: -; v_call: TRBV10-3; clone_size: -
cdr3_nt: TGTGCCAGCAGCCCAAGACTAGCGGGAGGCACAGATACGCAGTATTTT; cdr3_aa: CASSPRLAGGTDTQYF; j_call: TRBJ2-3; d_call: TRBD2; v_call: TRBV13; clone_size: once
cdr3_nt: TGTGCCAGCAGTTACCTCTGGACAGACAGTCACTACGAGCAGTACTTC; cdr3_aa: CASSYLWTDSHYEQYF; j_call: TRBJ2-7; d_call: -; v_call: TRBV6-5; clone_size: -
cdr3_nt: TGTGCCAGCAGCGTAGCCGGGGGTGGCACAGATACGCAGTATTTT; cdr3_aa: CASSVAGGGTDTQYF; j_call: TRBJ2-3; d_call: -; v_call: TRBV9; clone_size: few
cdr3_nt: TGTGCCAGCAGTTATCCCCTAGCGGGGATGTCAGATACGCAGTATTTT; cdr3_aa: CASSYPLAGMSDTQYF; j_call: TRBJ2-3; d_call: TRBD2; v_call: TRBV6-6; clone_size: -
cdr3_nt: TGTGCCAGTAGTATAAAATTAGGTGGACTCCTTGAAAAACTGTTTTTT; cdr3_aa: CASSIKLGGLLEKLFF; j_call: TRBJ1-4; d_call: -; v_call: TRBV19; clone_size: few
cdr3_nt: TGTGCCAGCGCGGGACAGGGGCTCACCGGGGAGCTGTTTTTT; cdr3_aa: CASAGQGLTGELFF; j_call: TRBJ2-2; d_call: TRBD1; v_call: TRBV27; clone_size: once
cdr3_nt: TGTGCCAGTAGGGGGGGCACCTACGAGCAGTACTTC; cdr3_aa: CASRGGTYEQYF; j_call: TRBJ2-7; d_call: -; v_call: TRBV2; clone_size: -
cdr3_nt: TGTGCCATCAGGGGACAGGGGTCTATCTCTGGAAACACCATATATTTT; cdr3_aa: CAIRGQGSISGNTIYF; j_call: TRBJ1-3; d_call: TRBD1; v_call: TRBV10-3; clone_size: -
cdr3_nt: TGTGCCAGCAGGAGGTCGCGGGACACAGATACGCAGTATTTT; cdr3_aa: CASRRSRDTDTQYF; j_call: TRBJ2-3; d_call: -; v_call: TRBV2; clone_size: -
cdr3_nt: TGTGCCAGCAGTAAAGACCAGGGTCGTGAGACCCAGTACTTC; cdr3_aa: CASSKDQGRETQYF; j_call: TRBJ2-5; d_call: -; v_call: TRBV2; clone_size: -
cdr3_nt: TGTGCCATCAGCCAAACAGGGGCTCAGCCCCAGCATTTT; cdr3_aa: CAISQTGAQPQHF; j_call: TRBJ1-5; d_call: TRBD1; v_call: TRBV10-3; clone_size: -
cdr3_nt: TGTGCCAGCTCCCCCGACCTAGGGCAGGGTGGTCAGCCCCAGCATTTT; cdr3_aa: CASSPDLGQGGQPQHF; j_call: TRBJ1-5; d_call: -; v_call: TRBV18; clone_size: -
cdr3_nt: TGTGCCAGCTCCCGGGCGACAGGTGGCTACACCTTC; cdr3_aa: CASSRATGGYTF; j_call: TRBJ1-2; d_call: -; v_call: TRBV27; clone_size: -
cdr3_nt: TGTGCCAGCAGCTTGCCAAAGACACTCATGAACACTGAAGCTTTCTTT; cdr3_aa: CASSLPKTLMNTEAFF; j_call: TRBJ1-1; d_call: -; v_call: TRBV5-5; clone_size: -
cdr3_nt: TGTGCCAGCAGAGAACAGGCTAACTATGGCTACACCTTC; cdr3_aa: CASREQANYGYTF; j_call: TRBJ1-2; d_call: -; v_call: TRBV27; clone_size: few
cdr3_nt: TGTGCCAGCAGCTTGGCGGGGGTAGATATATTTGGCGGGGAGCTGTTTTTT; cdr3_aa: CASSLAGVDIFGGELFF; j_call: TRBJ2-2; d_call: -; v_call: TRBV5-5; clone_size: -
cdr3_nt: TGTGCCAGCTTTGGGTTAGGGACAGGGAACGGAAACACCATATATTTT; cdr3_aa: CASFGLGTGNGNTIYF; j_call: TRBJ1-3; d_call: TRBD1; v_call: TRBV27; clone_size: -
cdr3_nt: TGTGCCAGCAGCCCCGGGGGGGGTGGGGAAAACATTCAGTACTTC; cdr3_aa: CASSPGGGGENIQYF; j_call: TRBJ2-4; d_call: TRBD2; v_call: TRBV7-2; clone_size: -
cdr3_nt: TGTGCCATCAGTGACACCAATGGGGGGGGGAGAGCTTTCTTT; cdr3_aa: CAISDTNGGGRAFF; j_call: TRBJ1-1; d_call: -; v_call: TRBV10-3; clone_size: -
cdr3_nt: TGCGCCAGCAGCCAAGAATGGACAGGGGGGTTTAATGAGCAGTTCTTC; cdr3_aa: CASSQEWTGGFNEQFF; j_call: TRBJ2-1; d_call: TRBD1; v_call: TRBV4-3; clone_size: -
cdr3_nt: TGCGCCAGCAGCCCGAGGACTAGCGGGAGCCATGAGCAGTTCTTC; cdr3_aa: CASSPRTSGSHEQFF; j_call: TRBJ2-1; d_call: TRBD2; v_call: TRBV5-1; clone_size: once
cdr3_nt: TGTGCCAGCTCACAGGGGACAGGGTCGGGCTACACCTTC; cdr3_aa: CASSQGTGSGYTF; j_call: TRBJ1-2; d_call: TRBD1; v_call: TRBV18; clone_size: -
cdr3_nt: TGTGCCAGTAGTACTCAACGCAGGGGTGAAGCTTTCTTT; cdr3_aa: CASSTQRRGEAFF; j_call: TRBJ1-1; d_call: -; v_call: TRBV19; clone_size: -